Listed here are 32 T cell receptor beta chains from one sample, sequenced in a study of tissue T cells after allogeneic stem cell transplantation. Using immunoSEQ multiplex PCR, the repertoire was profiled, and TCRdb retains in-frame clones only, with some absent. The repertoire holds 3,000 to 4,000 clones, with about 74% as singletons. Steroid-refractory graft-versus-host disease after allogeneic hematopoietic cell transplant qualified adults for prospective research-autopsy enrollment. Sequences were derived from left colon tissue, sampled at autopsy. The receptors here all came from a male patient over 55 with steroid-refractory graft-versus-host disease after an allogeneic stem cell transplant. Some T cells may arise from the graft donor.

The chain links TRBV2 to TRBJ1-6, with a weak D call TRBD1 (6 bases). V was shortened by 6 bases and J by 7 bases, with 19 bases between the two germline ends. Per germline, CDR1 SNHLY and CDR2 FYNNEI. The CDR3 is 16 residues long. CDR3 in amino acids: CASRIFGGAGNSPLHF. The CDR3 nucleotides are TGTGCCAGCAGGATCTTTGGGGGGGCAGGGAATTCACCCCTCCACTTT.

The chain recombines TRBV5-1 with TRBJ2-1; D not resolved. The CDR3 sequence is 16 residues long. Germline V gene lookup returns CDR1 SGHRS and CDR2 YFSETQ. Between the trimmed V and J ends, which lost 3 bases and 0 bases, there was a span of 13 bases. This chain's CDR3 is CASSSDPWSSYNEQFF. The CDR3 DNA follows: TGCGCCAGCAGCTCCGATCCATGGAGCTCCTACAATGAGCAGTTCTTC.

The rearrangement joins TRBV9 to TRBJ2-1, with 10 bases that match TRBD2. J gave up 5 bases and V 3 bases, and 8 bases lay outside the gene matches. Germline CDR1 reads SGDLS; CDR2 reads YYNGEE. The CDR3 covers 16 residues. CDR3 DNA sequence: TGTGCCAGCAGCGCCTTAGCGGGGGGCTTCAACAATGAGCAGTTCTTC. Its protein product is CASSALAGGFNNEQFF.

V usage is TRBV11-2 and J usage is TRBJ2-5; D possibly uses TRBD1 or TRBD2 (5 bases each). This CDR3 contains 15 residues. Germline CDR1 SGHAT, CDR2 FQNNGV. V lost 5 bases, J lost 5 bases, and 18 bases lay in between. CDR3: CASSLQAVEGETQYF. CDR3 DNA sequence: TGTGCCAGCAGCCTCCAGGCTGTTGAGGGGGAGACCCAGTACTTC.

The chain recombines TRBV7-6 with TRBJ1-5; D may be TRBD1 (5 bases). CDR1 is SGHVS and CDR2 is FNYEAQ in the germline V gene. This CDR3 has 14 amino acids. Trimming pared 5 bases from V and 4 bases from J, leaving 12 bases between. CDR3 sequence reads: CASSLTPGNQPQHF. The CDR3 DNA is TGTGCCAGCAGCCTTACACCAGGGAATCAGCCCCAGCATTTT. The whole variable domain, remainder taken from reference TRBV7-6 and TRBJ1-5, is GAGVSQSPRYKVTKRGQDVALRCDPISGHVSLYWYRQALGQGPEFLTYFNYEAQQDKSGLPNDRFSAERPEGSISTLTIQRTEQRDSAMYRCASSLTPGNQPQHFGDGTRLSIL.

The rearrangement uses TRBV9 and TRBJ2-7; D gene uncertain. Germline lookup yields CDR1 SGDLS and CDR2 YYNGEE. The CDR3 consists of 12 residues. Trimming removed 3 bases at V and 9 bases at J, with 13 bases between. CDR3 bases: TGTGCCAGCAGCGCTCAAAATTCAGTGCAGTACTTC. It codes for CASSAQNSVQYF.

This clone has just a few counts. CDR3 region: CASSLVSSSGNTIYF. As DNA, the CDR3 is TGTGCCAGCAGCTTGGTTTCCAGCTCTGGAAACACCATATATTTT. The rearrangement joins TRBV7-2 to TRBJ1-3; D uncertain. CDR3 length equals 15 residues. With 3 bases removed from V and 0 bases from J, the gap between germline ends came to 9 bases. Looked up from germline, CDR1 is SGHTA and CDR2 is FQGNSA. Full variable domain (rest looked up from reference TRBV7-2 and TRBJ1-3): GAGVSQSPSNKVTEKGKDVELRCDPISGHTALYWYRQSLGQGLEFLIYFQGNSAPDKSGLPSDRFSAERTGGSVSTLTIQRTQQEDSAVYLCASSLVSSSGNTIYFGEGSWLTVV.

This chain uses TRBV12-2 with TRBJ2-6. TRBV12-2 is annotated as a pseudogene. The CDR3 has 15 residues. The DNA for the CDR3 is TGTGCAAGTCGCTTAGCGGGGGCTGGGGCCAACGTCCTGACTTTC. This sequence encodes CASRLAGAGANVLTF.

V gene TRBV12-3 or TRBV12-4 combines with J gene TRBJ1-2; 7 positions match TRBD1. This CDR3 comprises 13 residues. The J segment lost 6 bases and the V segment lost 6 bases, leaving 7 bases of the junction unmatched. The chain's CDR3 is CASSRDSPNGYTF. The CDR3 DNA follows: TGTGCCAGCAGCCGGGACAGTCCTAATGGCTACACCTTC.

In its sample, this clone was seen a few times. The J gene is TRBJ1-2, the V gene TRBV4-1, with 8 positions matching TRBD1. After removal of 1 base from V and 5 bases from J, the junction contained 6 bases not matched to a gene. The CDR3 totals 15 residues. Germline V gene data show CDR1 as MGHRA and CDR2 as YSYEKL. The CDR3 DNA sequence: TGCGCCAGCAGCCAAGTTGCGACAGGGGCGTATGGCTACACCTTC. Its translation is CASSQVATGAYGYTF.

V is TRBV7-2 and J is TRBJ1-6; 7 positions match TRBD1. Germline assignment: CDR1 SGHTA and CDR2 FQGNSA. J was trimmed by 7 bases and V by 0 bases; bases with no gene match: 3. This CDR3 spans 15 amino acids. This CDR3 reads CASSLARGQNSPLHF. In nucleotides, the CDR3 is TGTGCCAGCAGCTTAGCCCGGGGACAGAATTCACCCCTCCACTTT.

This chain connects TRBV30 to TRBJ2-1; unclear D gene. CDR1 and CDR2 (germline): GTSNPN, SVGIG (reference sequence). The CDR3 covers 14 residues. V was trimmed by 5 bases and J by 0 bases, leaving 11 bases between them. CDR3 in DNA: TGTGCCTGGTATCTCCGGAACTCCTACAATGAGCAGTTCTTC. Translation gives CAWYLRNSYNEQFF. Full variable domain (rest looked up from reference TRBV30 and TRBJ2-1): SQTIHQWPATLVQPVGSPLSLECTVEGTSNPNLYWYRQAAGRGLQLLFYSVGIGQISSEVPQNLSASRPQDRQFILSSKKLLLSDSGFYLCAWYLRNSYNEQFFGPGTRLTVL.

The V call is TRBV2, the J call TRBJ1-6, with TRBD1 as a possible D gene (6 bases). This CDR3 has 15 residues. The V gene lost 3 bases and the J gene lost 2 bases, with 8 bases spanning the gap. Germline V lookup: CDR1 SNHLY, CDR2 FYNNEI. The CDR3 is CASSDDRPYNSPLHF. CDR3 sequence (DNA): TGTGCCAGCAGTGACGACAGGCCCTATAATTCACCCCTCCACTTT.

The V and J genes are TRBV11-2 and TRBJ2-7; the D is unclear. V was clipped by 0 bases and J by 5 bases, with 14 bases between them. CDR3 length: 15 amino acids. CDR1 is SGHAT and CDR2 is FQNNGV in the germline V gene. Here the CDR3 reads CASSLEIGKAHEQYF. CDR3 sequence (DNA): TGTGCCAGCAGCTTAGAGATTGGAAAGGCCCACGAGCAGTACTTC.

The chain combines TRBV7-8 with TRBJ2-1; D possibly corresponds to TRBD1 (6 bases). Germline loops: CDR1 SGHVS, CDR2 FQNEAQ. CDR3 length equals 12 residues. The V gene lost 2 bases and the J gene lost 11 bases, with 10 bases spanning the gap. The CDR3 region is CASSLPQGQQFF. CDR3 coding DNA: TGTGCCAGCAGCTTACCACAGGGACAGCAGTTCTTC.

The chain uses TRBV11-3 and TRBJ2-7; TRBD2 is a possible D gene (7 bases). From germline, CDR1 is SGHNT and CDR2 YENEEA. V was shortened by 1 base and J by 0 bases, with 10 bases between the two germline ends. The CDR3 runs to 15 residues. The CDR3 coding sequence is TGTGCCAGCAGCTTAGGGCGGGGGCCCTCCTACGAGCAGTACTTC. It is translated as CASSLGRGPSYEQYF.

The chain recombines TRBV7-9 with TRBJ1-1; D unclear. The CDR3 has 14 residues. Trimming removed 3 bases from V and 2 bases from J, with 10 bases in between. In germline, CDR1 is SEHNR, CDR2 FQNEAQ (reference sequence). CDR3 loop: CASSFNTKNTEAFF. The DNA for the CDR3 is TGTGCCAGCAGCTTCAACACTAAAAACACTGAAGCTTTCTTT.

The genes are TRBV6-5 and TRBJ2-7, with D tentatively TRBD1 (6 bases). The V gene's germline CDR1 is MNHEY and CDR2 SVGAGI. CDR3 length: 13 residues. V dropped 1 base and J dropped 6 bases, with 10 bases sitting between them. The CDR3 sequence: CASSYLQGREQYF. In DNA, the CDR3 is TGTGCCAGCAGTTACTTACAGGGCCGCGAGCAGTACTTC.

This chain uses TRBV18 with TRBJ1-2; 7 nucleotides line up with TRBD1. Germline V gene data show CDR1 as KGHSH and CDR2 as LQKENI. Trimming cost V 4 bases and J 0 bases; bases outside gene matches: 8. CDR3 length equals 16 residues. CDR3 sequence: CASSLEAGTANYGYTF. DNA for the CDR3: TGTGCCAGCTCACTCGAAGCCGGGACAGCTAACTATGGCTACACCTTC.

This chain uses TRBV27 with TRBJ2-2, with D unresolved. Trimming took 6 bases from V and 6 from J, leaving 11 bases between them. The CDR3 is made up of 13 amino acids. Germline V gives CDR1 MNHEY, CDR2 SMNVEV (reference sequence). In DNA form, the CDR3 reads TGTGCCAGCAGCCCATTTACCCCCGGGGAGCTGTTTTTT. It is translated as CASSPFTPGELFF.

The genes are TRBV28 and TRBJ1-6; the match to TRBD1 covers 8 bases. The CDR3 runs to 15 residues. J gave up 10 bases and V 4 bases, and 9 bases lay outside the gene matches. Germline-derived CDR1 and CDR2 are MDHEN and SYDVKM. CDR3 nucleotides: TGTGCCAGCAGTTCCCCAAGGGACAGGCGCTCACCCCTCCACTTT. Its protein product is CASSSPRDRRSPLHF.

The genes are TRBV7-3 and TRBJ2-1, with 7 bases identical to TRBD2. The V gene's germline CDR1 is SGHTA and CDR2 FQGTGA. V shed 6 bases and J 15 bases; nucleotides not matched to a gene: 14. The CDR3 covers 13 residues. The CDR3: CASRQAEAGVLFF. In DNA form, the CDR3 reads TGTGCCAGCAGACAGGCGGAGGCGGGGGTTCTGTTCTTC.

The chain uses TRBV7-9 and TRBJ2-5, with no clear D. Germline V gene data show CDR1 as SEHNR and CDR2 as FQNEAQ (reference sequence). There are 16 residues in the CDR3. V lost 5 bases and J 5 bases, leaving 21 bases between the germline ends. Here the CDR3 DNA reads TGTGCCAGCAGCCCTCCCGGCCCAGTCAAAGGGGAGACCCAGTACTTC. Its protein is CASSPPGPVKGETQYF.

A few counts support this clone. The chain combines TRBV7-2 with TRBJ1-5; no definite D call. The V end lost 2 bases, the J end lost 6 bases, and 8 bases lay between the germline ends. The CDR3 is 13 residues long. In germline, CDR1 is SGHTA, CDR2 FQGNSA. The CDR3 DNA reads as TGTGCCAGCAGCTTATTAGGTGGTCAGCCCCAGCATTTT. This codes for CASSLLGGQPQHF.

The chain has TRBV15 and TRBJ1-1; 10 bases match TRBD1. This CDR3 is built from 14 residues. Per germline, CDR1 LNHNV and CDR2 YYDKDF (reference sequence). V dropped 1 base and J dropped 6; count of bases not matched to a gene: 2. CDR3 DNA sequence: TGTGCCACCAGCAGAGCCGACAGGGGGCCTGAAGCTTTCTTT. Protein sequence: CATSRADRGPEAFF.

V usage is TRBV11-3 and J usage is TRBJ1-5; 10 bases agree with TRBD1. CDR1 and CDR2 from the germline V gene are SGHNT and YENEEA. J was trimmed by 3 bases and V by 3 bases; bases with no gene match: 14. CDR3 length: 19 amino acids. CDR3 bases: TGTGCCAGCAGCTTCGAGAAGGGACAGGGGTACAAAACCAATCAGCCCCAGCATTTT. This codes for CASSFEKGQGYKTNQPQHF. Full variable domain (rest looked up from reference TRBV11-3 and TRBJ1-5): EAGVVQSPRYKIIEKKQPVAFWCNPISGHNTLYWYLQNLGQGPELLIRYENEEAVDDSQLPKDRFSAERLKGVDSTLKIQPAELGDSAVYLCASSFEKGQGYKTNQPQHFGDGTRLSIL.

The chain has TRBV11-2 and TRBJ2-1; tentatively, D is TRBD2 (6 bases). Germline V lookup: CDR1 SGHAT, CDR2 FQNNGV. This CDR3 spans 15 amino acids. V shed 4 bases and J shed 5 bases, with 15 bases lying between them. The CDR3 coding sequence is TGTGCCAGCAGCTCGCCGGGGGAGGTAGACAATGAGCAGTTCTTC. It encodes CASSSPGEVDNEQFF. The full variable domain, completed using reference TRBV11-2 and TRBJ2-1, is EAGVAQSPRYKIIEKRQSVAFWCNPISGHATLYWYQQILGQGPKLLIQFQNNGVVDDSQLPKDRFSAERLKGVDSTLKIQPAKLEDSAVYLCASSSPGEVDNEQFFGPGTRLTVL.

This clone is categorized as large (0.1 to 1%). This specimen includes other DNA sequences encoding the same CDR3. The chain's CDR3 is CASSLGGGENTEAFF. The CDR3 DNA reads TGTGCCAGCAGCTTAGGGGGAGGGGAGAACACTGAAGCTTTCTTT. The V and J genes are TRBV7-2 and TRBJ1-1; TRBD1 might be the D (5 bases). V dropped 1 base and J dropped 1 base, with 10 bases sitting between them. Germline values: CDR1 SGHTA, CDR2 FQGNSA. The CDR3 spans 15 residues.

V is TRBV27 and J is TRBJ2-1; 11 nucleotides match TRBD2. V dropped 6 bases and J dropped 6; count of bases not matched to a gene: 4. In germline, CDR1 is MNHEY, CDR2 SMNVEV (reference sequence). The CDR3 has 14 amino acids. In DNA, the CDR3 is TGTGCCAGCAGAACACTAGCGGGGGCCAATGAGCAGTTCTTC. Residues: CASRTLAGANEQFF.

The chain carries TRBV30 and TRBJ1-1; D remains ambiguous. This CDR3 spans 14 amino acids. Germline assignment: CDR1 GTSNPN and CDR2 SVGIG (reference sequence). The V end lost 5 bases, the J end lost 1 base, and 14 bases lay between the germline ends. Written as DNA, the CDR3 is TGTGCCTGGTTGCGCAAGACGGAGAACACTGAAGCTTTCTTT. Protein sequence: CAWLRKTENTEAFF.

This chain's CDR3 is CASSPVGGLAGRGNIQYF. Written as DNA, the CDR3 is TGTGCCAGCAGCCCCGTGGGTGGACTAGCGGGGAGAGGAAACATTCAGTACTTC. The chain joins TRBV5-4 to TRBJ2-4; 12 bases are shared with TRBD2. The CDR3 has 18 amino acids. Germline loops: CDR1 SGHNT, CDR2 YYREEE (reference sequence). The J segment lost 6 bases and the V segment lost 4 bases, leaving 14 bases of the junction unmatched.

The CDR3 nucleotides are TGTGCCAGTAGTAGACTAGGTTTGGAGACCCAGTACTTC. It is translated as CASSRLGLETQYF. The chain uses TRBV19 and TRBJ2-5, with a tentative D call TRBD2 (6 bases). The V gene lost 4 bases and the J gene lost 5 bases, with 11 bases spanning the gap. This CDR3 region has 13 residues. CDR1 LNHDA and CDR2 SQIVND come from the germline V gene (reference sequence).